This T cell receptor beta chain was obtained from a study of Ad26.COV2.S vaccination and SARS-CoV-2 variants. About the study: Participants got Ad26.COV2.S intramuscularly, once or twice 56 days apart. Notes on the study in general: Non-spike TCR breadth showed similarity between vaccine and placebo recipients.

The assay was immunoSEQ multiplex PCR, and TCRdb's table has in-frame clones only and misses some. Among about 250,000 clones, roughly nine tenths were seen once, and the ten largest hold about 2.7%. A note on this clone: What it binds is unknown.

Treatment given: 15 to 20 received Ad26.COV2.S at low or high dose, single or two shots; a few received placebo; per-sample allocation not given. Samples came from day 63 after the first vaccine or placebo injection. Per the germline V gene, CDR1 is LGHNT and CDR2 is FRNRAP. The ends were cut back, 5 bases at V and 2 bases at J, with 19 bases in the middle. The CDR3 is 16 residues long. J is TRBJ2-7 and V is TRBV12-5, with a weak D call TRBD1 (6 bases). The sample in question was peripheral blood, obtained in a trial of Ad26.COV2.S vaccine versus placebo. This clonotype was obtained from a person between 18 and 65 years old who received the Ad26.COV2.S COVID-19 vaccine or a placebo. The CDR3 reads CASGVQPGNRAYEQYF. The CDR3 coding sequence is TGTGCTAGTGGTGTGCAACCGGGAAACAGGGCCTACGAGCAGTACTTC.